One T cell receptor (beta chain) is described in this entry. The antigen is not known. This entry belongs to a study of OX40 agonist ivuxolimab in advanced cancers. Whole-study context: Each dose-escalation patient presented with hepatocellular carcinoma, melanoma, renal cell or head and neck cancer. Study findings and constraints: At doses 0.1 to 3.0 mg/kg, CD4+ and CD8+ clones expanded. Some patients without response likewise showed low normalized clonal expansion.

The CDR3 length is 13 residues. Germline-derived CDR1 and CDR2 are SNHLY and FYNNEI. V was shortened by 3 bases and J by 4 bases, with 9 bases between the two germline ends. The data were produced by immunoSEQ multiplex PCR, yet TCRdb's version contains in-frame clones alone and is incomplete. This sample has approximately 69,000 clones, with almost 85% found just once. Sequencing used CD4+ or CD8+ T cells sorted from blood, obtained in a trial of the OX40 agonist ivuxolimab. This chain joins TRBV2 and TRBJ1-1; D is perhaps TRBD1 (5 bases). The sequence was collected from an adult with an advanced solid tumor such as melanoma, head and neck, liver or kidney cancer. CDR3 amino acids: CASSETESTEAFF. Here the CDR3 DNA reads TGTGCCAGCAGTGAGACAGAAAGCACTGAAGCTTTCTTT.